The TCR beta chain under discussion was sequenced for a study of blood T cells in healthy people across ages. Study-wide results and limits: Both higher diversity and more naive CD4+ cells marked long-lived donors when set against aged donors.

Sample-barcoded 5' priming and a J-beta primer mix drove a second PCR of roughly 6 to 12 cycles. MiXCR, run by TCRdb on the 5' RACE reads, gives a single entry per CDR3 protein. Of about 1.5 million distinct CDR3 sequences detected, about 42% appear once; the ten largest clones hold less than 5%. Germline CDR1 and CDR2: SGHDT and YYEEEE. The V gene end was trimmed by 4 bases and the J gene end by 3 bases; junction bases not matched to a gene: 7. CDR3 length equals 15 residues. Donors were systemically healthy Caucasian individuals from Russia aged roughly 6 to 95 years. On this clonotype: Its antigen is currently unknown.

The material sequenced was blood. This sequence joins TRBV5-6 and TRBJ2-7; TRBD2 agrees at 10 bases. This receptor was obtained from a woman aged 18-35 years in good health. The CDR3 nucleotides read TGTGCCAGCAGCAGGGTCCCTAGCGGGGGCTACGAGCAGTACTTC. Protein product: CASSRVPSGGYEQYF.